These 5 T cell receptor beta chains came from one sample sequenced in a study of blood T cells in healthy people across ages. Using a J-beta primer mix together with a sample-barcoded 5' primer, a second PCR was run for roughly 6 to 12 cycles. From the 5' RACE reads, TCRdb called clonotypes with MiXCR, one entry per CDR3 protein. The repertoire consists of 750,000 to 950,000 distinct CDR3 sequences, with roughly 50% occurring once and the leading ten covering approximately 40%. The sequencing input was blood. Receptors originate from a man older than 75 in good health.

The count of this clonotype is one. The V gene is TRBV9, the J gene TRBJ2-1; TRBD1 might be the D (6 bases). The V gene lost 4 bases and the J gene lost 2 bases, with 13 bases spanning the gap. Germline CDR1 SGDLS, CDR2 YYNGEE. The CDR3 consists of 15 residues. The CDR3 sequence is CASSTHGQPYNEQFF. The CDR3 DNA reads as TGTGCCAGCAGCACTCATGGACAGCCCTACAATGAGCAGTTCTTC.

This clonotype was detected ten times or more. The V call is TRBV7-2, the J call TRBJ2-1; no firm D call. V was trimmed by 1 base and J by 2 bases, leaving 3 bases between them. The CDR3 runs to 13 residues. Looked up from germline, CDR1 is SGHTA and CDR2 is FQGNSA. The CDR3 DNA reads TGTGCCAGCAGCTTAGGGACCTACAATGAGCAGTTCTTC. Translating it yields CASSLGTYNEQFF.

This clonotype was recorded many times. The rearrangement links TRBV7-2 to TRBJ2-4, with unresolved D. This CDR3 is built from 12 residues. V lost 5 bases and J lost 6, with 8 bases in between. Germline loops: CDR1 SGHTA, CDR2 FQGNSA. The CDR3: CASSPGANIQYF. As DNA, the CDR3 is TGTGCCAGCAGCCCAGGAGCAAACATTCAGTACTTC.

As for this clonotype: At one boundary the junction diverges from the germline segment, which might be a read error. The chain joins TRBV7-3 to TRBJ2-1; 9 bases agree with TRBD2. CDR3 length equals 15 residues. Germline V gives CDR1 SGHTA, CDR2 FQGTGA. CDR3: CASGLSLAGTNEQFF. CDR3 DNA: TGTGCCAGCGGCTTATCGCTAGCGGGGACCAATGAGCAGTTCTTC.

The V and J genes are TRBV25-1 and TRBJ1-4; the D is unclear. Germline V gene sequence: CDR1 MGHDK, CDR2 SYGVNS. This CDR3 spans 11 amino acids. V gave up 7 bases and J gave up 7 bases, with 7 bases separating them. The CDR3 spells CASTQAEKLFF. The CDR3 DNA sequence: TGTGCCAGCACCCAAGCTGAAAAACTGTTTTTT.